The present T cell receptor beta chain was sequenced within a study of T cell repertoires in cytomegalovirus infection. Study-wide context: It can be stated that public TCR beta signatures indicated CMV infection as well as a matching HLA type.

The CDR3 contains 15 residues. The germline V and J ends were trimmed by 0 bases and 3 bases, with 11 bases remaining between them. CDR1 is GTSNPN, CDR2 SVGIG, per germline (reference sequence). MiXCR, run by TCRdb on the reads, gives a single entry per CDR3 protein. Among roughly 200,000 distinct CDR3 sequences listed, 8% to 10% were seen once. Notes on the study in general: In two of eight donors, the top clonotype was HLA-C-restricted CMV-specific. Cumulative public TCR beta family frequency identified carriers of CMV plus the relevant HLA.

As to this clonotype: The antigen is unknown.

Sequencing was performed on PBMCs. The V gene is TRBV30, the J gene TRBJ2-2; weak D call: TRBD2 (6 bases). This clonotype was sampled from a human donor in good health (CMV status not recorded). Some clones in this sample may be carry-over from other donors' samples. The CDR3 coding sequence is TGTGCCTGGAGTGTAGGAGGGAGTGACACCGGGGAGCTGTTTTTT. Residues: CAWSVGGSDTGELFF. The whole variable domain, remainder taken from reference TRBV30 and TRBJ2-2, is SQTIHQWPATLVQPVGSPLSLECTVEGTSNPNLYWYRQAAGRGLQLLFYSVGIGQISSEVPQNLSASRPQDRQFILSSKKLLLSDSGFYLCAWSVGGSDTGELFFGEGSRLTVL.